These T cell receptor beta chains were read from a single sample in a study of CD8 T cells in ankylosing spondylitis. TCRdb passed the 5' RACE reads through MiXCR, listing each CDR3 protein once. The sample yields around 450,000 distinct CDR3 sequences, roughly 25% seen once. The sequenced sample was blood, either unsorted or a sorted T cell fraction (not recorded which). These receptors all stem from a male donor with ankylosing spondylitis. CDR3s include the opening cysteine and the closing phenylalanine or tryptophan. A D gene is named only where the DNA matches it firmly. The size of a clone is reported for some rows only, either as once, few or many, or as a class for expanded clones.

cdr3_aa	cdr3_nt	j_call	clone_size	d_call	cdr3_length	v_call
CASSLMYSGANVLTF	TGTGCCAGCAGTTTGATGTACTCTGGGGCCAACGTCCTGACTTTC	TRBJ2-6	.	.	15	TRBV28
CASSATSGRASNEQFF	TGCGCCAGCAGCGCAACTAGCGGGAGGGCCAGTAATGAGCAGTTCTTC	TRBJ2-1	few	TRBD2	16	TRBV5-1
CSARAGTEDSPLHF	TGCAGTGCTAGAGCCGGGACGGAGGATTCACCCCTCCACTTT	TRBJ1-6	.	.	14	TRBV20-1
CASSHLGAAGATEAFF	TGTGCCAGCAGCCACTTAGGGGCTGCCGGGGCCACTGAAGCTTTCTTT	TRBJ1-1	.	.	16	TRBV3-1
CASSLDWNTEAFF	TGTGCCAGCAGCTTGGACTGGAACACTGAAGCTTTCTTT	TRBJ1-1	many	.	13	TRBV5-1
CASSWTSHTYNEQFF	TGTGCCAGCAGTTGGACTAGCCACACCTACAATGAGCAGTTCTTC	TRBJ2-1	.	TRBD2	15	TRBV28
CATSEPGTGGGYGYTF	TGTGCCACCAGTGAACCCGGGACAGGGGGAGGCTATGGCTACACCTTC	TRBJ1-2	.	TRBD1	16	TRBV24-1
CATRSRDTTYEQYF	TGTGCCACTCGGTCCAGGGACACCACCTACGAGCAGTACTTC	TRBJ2-7	few	.	14	TRBV7-2
CASSHWGQGAEAFF	TGTGCCAGCAGCCATTGGGGACAGGGCGCTGAAGCTTTCTTT	TRBJ1-1	.	TRBD1	14	TRBV3-1
CASSPNSGTSNEQYF	TGCGCCAGCAGCCCTAACTCCGGGACTAGCAACGAGCAGTACTTC	TRBJ2-7	.	TRBD2	15	TRBV5-1
CASSPGHSTDTQYF	TGTGCCAGCAGTCCGGGACATAGCACAGATACGCAGTATTTT	TRBJ2-3	many	.	14	TRBV12-3/TRBV12-4
CASGEGISDQETQYF	TGTGCTAGTGGGGAGGGAATATCGGACCAAGAGACCCAGTACTTC	TRBJ2-5	.	.	15	TRBV12-5
CAISEFPGARDEQFF	TGTGCCATCAGTGAGTTCCCGGGGGCGCGGGATGAGCAGTTCTTC	TRBJ2-1	few	.	15	TRBV10-3
CASRRTGGDGRGYTF	TGTGCCAGCAGGCGGACCGGGGGGGATGGACGAGGCTACACCTTC	TRBJ1-2	.	.	15	TRBV2
CAWSASQVNNEQFF	TGTGCCTGGAGTGCTTCACAGGTTAACAATGAGCAGTTCTTC	TRBJ2-1	few	.	14	TRBV30
CASSCYSDRAGEKLFF	TGTGCCAGCAGTTGCTACTCGGACAGGGCCGGGGAAAAACTGTTTTTT	TRBJ1-4	.	TRBD1	16	TRBV27
CSASPWTDGTEAFF	TGCAGTGCTAGCCCCTGGACAGACGGCACTGAAGCTTTCTTT	TRBJ1-1	.	.	14	TRBV20-1
CATTGQGNLDNQPQHF	TGTGCCACCACCGGACAGGGAAATTTGGACAATCAGCCCCAGCATTTT	TRBJ1-5	many	TRBD1	16	TRBV6-1
CASSFSGADEKLFF	TGCGCCAGCAGCTTTTCAGGGGCGGATGAAAAACTGTTTTTT	TRBJ1-4	few	.	14	TRBV5-1
CASSPTPGNTEAFF	TGTGCCAGCAGCCCAACGCCAGGAAACACTGAAGCTTTCTTT	TRBJ1-1	few	.	14	TRBV7-2
CATSVEDLGSYEQYF	TGTGCCACCAGCGTAGAAGATTTGGGCTCCTACGAGCAGTACTTC	TRBJ2-7	.	.	15	TRBV15
CSVARDASNTDTQYF	TGCAGCGTTGCCCGGGACGCCAGCAACACAGATACGCAGTATTTT	TRBJ2-3	many	.	15	TRBV29-1
CAISDPSASSYNEQFF	TGTGCCATCAGTGACCCTAGCGCAAGCTCCTACAATGAGCAGTTCTTC	TRBJ2-1	.	.	16	TRBV10-3
CASSFGTGSGYTF	TGTGCCAGCAGTTTTGGGACAGGGTCTGGCTACACCTTC	TRBJ1-2	few	TRBD1	13	TRBV12-3/TRBV12-4
CASSLGLGYYSNQPQHF	TGTGCCAGCAGTCTAGGCCTGGGGTACTATAGCAATCAGCCCCAGCATTTT	TRBJ1-5	.	.	17	TRBV12-3/TRBV12-4
CSARDGQRVSYEQYF	TGCAGTGCTAGAGATGGACAGAGGGTTTCCTACGAGCAGTACTTC	TRBJ2-7	few	.	15	TRBV20-1
CASSSRTGTLYGYTF	TGCGCCAGCAGCTCCCGGACAGGGACTCTCTATGGCTACACCTTC	TRBJ1-2	.	TRBD1	15	TRBV5-1
CSARETSGGNEQFF	TGCAGTGCTAGAGAGACTAGCGGGGGCAATGAGCAGTTCTTC	TRBJ2-1	.	TRBD2	14	TRBV20-1
CSVVPHGRVDTQYF	TGCAGCGTTGTGCCCCACGGTAGGGTAGATACGCAGTATTTT	TRBJ2-3	many	.	14	TRBV29-1
CASSRRTGFWTDTQYF	TGTGCCAGCAGCCGCAGGACAGGGTTTTGGACAGATACGCAGTATTTT	TRBJ2-3	.	TRBD1	16	TRBV11-2
CASSLGTGFKLREQFF	TGTGCCAGCAGCTTAGGGACAGGGTTTAAGTTGCGTGAGCAGTTCTTC	TRBJ2-1	few	TRBD1	16	TRBV5-6
CASSPSETSSYNEQFF	TGCGCCAGCAGCCCTAGCGAGACCAGCTCCTACAATGAGCAGTTCTTC	TRBJ2-1	few	.	16	TRBV5-1
CASRHNEKLFF	TGTGCCAGCAGACATAATGAAAAACTGTTTTTT	TRBJ1-4	few	.	11	TRBV6-6
CASTNSGRGDEQFF	TGTGCCAGCACCAATAGCGGGAGAGGGGATGAGCAGTTCTTC	TRBJ2-1	few	TRBD2	14	TRBV6-2/TRBV6-3
CASSYGDRNTEAFF	TGTGCCAGCAGTTACGGGGACAGAAACACTGAAGCTTTCTTT	TRBJ1-1	.	TRBD1	14	TRBV6-5
CAISGGGASNYGYTF	TGTGCCATCAGTGGGGGGGGTGCGTCCAACTATGGCTACACCTTC	TRBJ1-2	.	.	15	TRBV10-3
CASLVLNTGELFF	TGTGCCAGTTTGGTGCTAAACACCGGGGAGCTGTTTTTT	TRBJ2-2	.	.	13	TRBV19
CSVEVDEGSPLHF	TGCAGCGTTGAAGTCGATGAGGGTTCACCCCTCCACTTT	TRBJ1-6	few	.	13	TRBV29-1
CASSLIREGDETQYF	TGTGCCAGCAGCTTAATACGGGAGGGAGATGAGACCCAGTACTTC	TRBJ2-5	.	TRBD2	15	TRBV7-9
CSVDRGLTEAFF	TGCAGTGTAGACAGGGGGCTCACTGAAGCTTTCTTT	TRBJ1-1	few	TRBD1	12	TRBV20-1
CASSLARGQGTGAKNIQYF	TGTGCCAGCAGCTTAGCGAGGGGACAGGGCACCGGGGCCAAAAACATTCAGTACTTC	TRBJ2-4	few	TRBD1	19	TRBV11-1
CATSDTGSSYNSPLHF	TGTGCCACCAGCGATACAGGGAGCTCCTATAATTCACCCCTCCACTTT	TRBJ1-6	few	.	16	TRBV15
CASSKKQGWDTEAFF	TGTGCCAGCAGCAAGAAACAGGGGTGGGACACTGAAGCTTTCTTT	TRBJ1-1	.	TRBD1	15	TRBV3-1
CASSGTRGGELFF	TGTGCCAGCAGCGGGACCAGAGGCGGGGAGCTGTTTTTT	TRBJ2-2	few	.	13	TRBV4-2
CASSERTAQETQYF	TGTGCCAGCAGTGAGAGGACAGCCCAAGAGACCCAGTACTTC	TRBJ2-5	many	.	14	TRBV2
CAISGQSGSGADTQYF	TGTGCCATCAGCGGACAGAGCGGGAGTGGGGCAGATACGCAGTATTTT	TRBJ2-3	.	TRBD2	16	TRBV10-3
CATSDWTSGTTDTQYF	TGTGCCACCAGTGACTGGACTAGCGGGACTACAGATACGCAGTATTTT	TRBJ2-3	few	TRBD2	16	TRBV24-1
CASSPGQGSDYGYTF	TGCGCCAGCAGCCCGGGACAGGGCAGTGACTATGGCTACACCTTC	TRBJ1-2	.	TRBD1	15	TRBV5-1
CASSQDPAVNEQFF	TGTGCCAGCAGCCAAGATCCCGCGGTGAATGAGCAGTTCTTC	TRBJ2-1	few	.	14	TRBV3-1
CSVEGQGGDEQYF	TGCAGCGTTGAAGGGCAGGGAGGCGACGAGCAGTACTTC	TRBJ2-7	.	.	13	TRBV29-1